Following are 5 T cell receptor beta chains from one sample sequenced in a study of tumor-infiltrating lymphocytes in primary liver carcinoma. TCR beta cDNA was prepared out of roughly 0.45 ug total RNA by means of a constant-region primer. Libraries for TCR beta were built through three nested multiplex PCR rounds, which together made up a slightly modified ARM-PCR procedure. The two initial PCR rounds, roughly 9 cycles each, used TRBV1-TRBV30 forward and C-beta reverse primers. TCRdb called the multiplex PCR reads again in MiXCR, with one record for every CDR3 protein. The sample yields about 300,000 distinct CDR3 sequences, less than 75% seen once. Blood RNA came from unsorted whole blood; germline DNA was also extracted. The sample was peripheral blood. Receptor source: a man aged 40-49 years with primary liver carcinoma and hepatitis B virus infection.

To note about this clonotype: A much larger clone is a single base away; this may be a read error. The chain links TRBV5-4 to TRBJ2-3; TRBD2 matches at 8 bases. This CDR3 comprises 15 residues. V shed 2 bases, J shed 3 bases, and the junction held 5 bases outside the gene matches. The germline gives CDR1 SGHNT, CDR2 YYREEE (reference sequence). The CDR3 DNA reads as TGTGCCAGCAGCTTCGGGGGGACTAGTACAGATACGCAGTATTTT. Its protein product is CASSFGGTSTDTQYF.

In regard to this clonotype: Because the CDR3's place on the DNA is in doubt, the DNA is left out and the CDR3 is given as listed by TCRdb. V gene TRBV11-1 combines with J gene TRBJ2-5; the tabulated D call, TRBD2, remains unverified against the DNA. The CDR3 length equals 15 residues, ends included. CDR1 is SGHAT and CDR2 is FQDESV in the germline V gene (reference sequence). Here the CDR3 reads CASMWASGIGETHYF.

This clonotype was counted once. An end of the junction does not agree with germline; a read error may underlie this. The V and J genes are TRBV4-2 and TRBJ2-1; 16 nucleotides agree with TRBD2. The CDR3 runs 17 residues. CDR1 and CDR2 (germline): LGHNA, YNFKEQ. CDR3 in amino acids: CASSLVVGTSGGGEQLF. CDR3 bases: TGTGCCAGCAGCCTAGTAGTGGGGACTAGCGGGGGGGGTGAGCAGTTATTC.

This chain uses TRBV11-2 with TRBJ2-5, with D perhaps matching TRBD2 (6 bases). Trimming removed 7 bases at V and 4 bases at J, with 10 bases between. The CDR3 runs to 12 residues. Per germline, CDR1 SGHAT and CDR2 FQNNGV. The CDR3 DNA follows: TGTGCCAGCACTTCGGAGGGAGAGACCCAGTACTTC. Its translation is CASTSEGETQYF.

This clonotype was seen a handful of times. The chain employs TRBV5-1 and TRBJ2-1, with D possibly being TRBD2 (5 bases). CDR1 SGHRS and CDR2 YFSETQ come from the germline V gene. V lost 4 bases and J lost 6, with 5 bases in between. The CDR3 extends over 11 amino acids. The CDR3 protein is CASSEGNEQFF. The CDR3 region has the DNA TGCGCCAGCAGCGAGGGCAATGAGCAGTTCTTC.